Described below is a single TCR beta chain sequence and its context. What it recognizes is unknown. From germline, CDR1 is DFQATT and CDR2 SNEGSKA (reference sequence). V was cut by 5 bases and J by 2 bases, with 7 bases left in between. The CDR3 totals 11 residues. The data were obtained in a study of T cell responses to AZD1222 COVID-19 vaccine. Findings and limits, study-wide: The breadth and depth of Spike-specific TCRs increased once two AZD1222 doses had been given. Repertoires in all cases were sampled only once the peak T cell response had passed. Regions 160-218 and 743-854 held dominance among vaccine-associated CD4 TCRs, which spanned spike.

The assay was immunoSEQ multiplex PCR, and TCRdb's table has in-frame clones only and misses some. The data hold some 120,000 clones, with around 94% observed a single time. This chain connects TRBV20-1 to TRBJ2-7; D is undetermined. The sequence was collected from an adult who received the AZD1222 COVID-19 vaccine. The material sequenced was peripheral blood, taken 28 days after the second AZD1222 dose. CDR3 residues: CSAGKPYEQYF. The CDR3 coding sequence is TGCAGTGCTGGAAAACCCTACGAGCAGTACTTC.